This T cell receptor (beta chain) was captured by sequencing in a study of regulatory T cells in long-lasting Graves disease. The V and J ends lost 4 bases and 7 bases respectively, with 13 bases between them. This CDR3 has 14 residues. Germline-derived CDR1 and CDR2 are MNHEY and SMNVEV (reference sequence). Sample time point: persistent/refractory GD, antithyroid drugs over 5 years with positive TRAb. The TCR library used RNA extracted from PBMCs. This clonotype was detected many times. Library construction for TCR beta used iRepertoire HTBI primers and Arm-PCR of CDR3 regions. Via MiXCR, TCRdb re-called the multiplex PCR reads, giving one row per CDR3 protein. In the table there are around 340,000 distinct CDR3 sequences, around a fifth of which are singletons.

The chain joins TRBV27 to TRBJ1-4; no definite D call. The material was peripheral blood mononuclear cells (PBMCs), obtained when the disease was refractory, from a patient treated with antithyroid drugs. The clonotype originates from a female donor with Graves disease. The CDR3 DNA reads as TGTGCCAGCAGTTCCCCACTGGACGGTGAAAAACTGTTTTTT. Its translation is CASSSPLDGEKLFF.